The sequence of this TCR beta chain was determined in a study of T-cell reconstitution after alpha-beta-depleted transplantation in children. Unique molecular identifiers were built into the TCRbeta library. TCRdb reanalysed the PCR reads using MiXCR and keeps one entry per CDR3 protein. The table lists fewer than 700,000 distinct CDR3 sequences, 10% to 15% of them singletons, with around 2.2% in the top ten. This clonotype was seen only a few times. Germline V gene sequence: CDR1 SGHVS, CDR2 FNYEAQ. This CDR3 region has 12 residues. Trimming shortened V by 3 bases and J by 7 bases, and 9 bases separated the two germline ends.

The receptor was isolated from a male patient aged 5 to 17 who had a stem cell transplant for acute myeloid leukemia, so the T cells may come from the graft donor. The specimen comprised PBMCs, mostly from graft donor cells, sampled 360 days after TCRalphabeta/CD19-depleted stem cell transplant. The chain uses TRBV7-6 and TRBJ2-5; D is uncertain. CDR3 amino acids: CASSFFVGTQYF. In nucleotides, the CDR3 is TGTGCCAGCAGCTTCTTTGTTGGGACCCAGTACTTC.